One sample yielded the 26 T cell receptor beta chains listed below, sequenced in a study of regulatory T cells in long-lasting Graves disease (dated by TCRdb to the early 2020s). What this sample's time point label stands for: newly diagnosed GD, antithyroid drugs for less than 3 months. For both TCR sequencing and RNA sequencing, RNA was extracted from PBMCs using TRIzol. The library relied on multiplex PCR. Sequencing used an Illumina HiSeq 4000. TCR beta libraries were built with iRepertoire HTBI primers and Arm-PCR amplification of CDR3 regions. TCRdb redid the processing of the public reads, applying fastp at Q25 and MiXCR, and retained in-frame beta chains. Each CDR3 protein appears once, grouped with its most common genes and DNA. In all, the sample holds 400,000 to 500,000 distinct CDR3 sequences, and around 17% of those were seen once. Of the sample, about 25% is held by the ten largest clones.

These data also featured in a second study, about T cells in Graves' hyperthyroidism and ophthalmopathy.

Sequencing used peripheral blood mononuclear cells (PBMCs), obtained at new diagnosis, from a patient treated with antithyroid drugs. These receptors came from a woman aged 18-29 years with Graves disease. Donor details come from another sample of the same person, matched by shared clones.

CDR3 DNA sequence: TGTGCCAGCAGCTACTCGGGAGCCCGGGGATACAATGAGCAGTTCTTC. The encoded protein is CASSYSGARGYNEQFF. The chain joins TRBV27 to TRBJ2-1, with D possibly matching TRBD2 (6 bases). V lost 6 bases to trimming and J lost 4 bases, with 19 bases between them. Germline V lookup: CDR1 MNHEY, CDR2 SMNVEV (reference sequence). The CDR3 covers 16 residues.

This clonotype was detected ten times or more. This chain connects TRBV7-8 to TRBJ2-3; 14 bases agree with TRBD2. The CDR3 is made up of 17 amino acids. V trimming: 5 bases; J trimming: 4 bases; junction bases outside the gene matches: 8. Looked up from germline, CDR1 is SGHVS and CDR2 is FQNEAQ. As DNA, the CDR3 is TGTGCCAGCAGCGTGAGACTAGCGGGAGGGGGGGCAGATACGCAGTATTTT. It is translated as CASSVRLAGGGADTQYF.

This clonotype came up a few times. The rearrangement joins TRBV29-1 to TRBJ2-3; weak D call: TRBD1 (6 bases). CDR1 SQVTM and CDR2 ANQGSEA come from the germline V gene. The ends were cut back, 4 bases at V and 3 bases at J, with 8 bases in the middle. The CDR3 length is 12 residues. CDR3 sequence reads: CSVVQGTDTQYF. The CDR3, as DNA: TGCAGCGTTGTCCAGGGGACAGATACGCAGTATTTT.

The chain uses TRBV19 and TRBJ2-6, with a tentative D call TRBD2 (6 bases). The CDR3 runs to 21 residues. The V end lost 2 bases, the J end lost 0 bases, and 23 bases lay between the germline ends. Germline values: CDR1 LNHDA, CDR2 SQIVND (reference sequence). As DNA, the CDR3 is TGTGCCAGTAGTATACGGGGGAGAGGGAAAAGTGTACCCTCTGGGGCCAACGTCCTGACTTTC. This gives the protein CASSIRGRGKSVPSGANVLTF.

This clonotype was found a few times. This sequence joins TRBV6-2 or TRBV6-3 and TRBJ2-5; 9 bases match TRBD1. After removal of 2 bases from V and 4 bases from J, the junction contained 5 bases not matched to a gene. The CDR3 contains 15 residues. Germline V gene lookup returns CDR1 MNHEY and CDR2 SVGEGT. CDR3 sequence: CASSYPPGQGETQYF. For the CDR3, the DNA is TGTGCCAGCAGTTACCCCCCGGGACAGGGAGAGACCCAGTACTTC.

In its sample, this clonotype was seen many times. This sequence joins TRBV5-4 and TRBJ2-5, with 8 bases matching TRBD2. This CDR3 has 15 amino acids. Per germline, CDR1 SGHNT and CDR2 YYREEE (reference sequence). V shed 2 bases and J 3 bases; nucleotides not matched to a gene: 6. This chain's CDR3 is CASSLYKAGEETQYF. Written as DNA, the CDR3 is TGTGCCAGCAGCTTATATAAAGCGGGAGAAGAGACCCAGTACTTC.

This clonotype was recorded a few times. The chain couples TRBV7-9 to TRBJ1-1; D may be TRBD1 (5 bases). Germline assignment: CDR1 SEHNR and CDR2 FQNEAQ (reference sequence). The CDR3 runs to 14 residues. V dropped 5 bases and J dropped 3 bases, with 13 bases sitting between them. As DNA, the CDR3 is TGTGCCAGCAGCCCAAGACAGAGGGACACTGAAGCTTTCTTT. Encoded protein: CASSPRQRDTEAFF.

This clonotype was seen at least ten times. This chain joins TRBV28 and TRBJ1-2; D is unclear. The CDR3 has 10 residues. Trimming took 10 bases from V and 5 from J, leaving 8 bases between them. Germline values: CDR1 MDHEN, CDR2 SYDVKM. The CDR3 loop reads CATKDYGYTF. The CDR3 DNA sequence: TGTGCCACCAAGGATTATGGCTACACCTTC.

CDR3 coding DNA: TGTGCCAGCCAAGGGACAGGGGTTACTGAAGCTTTCTTT. This codes for CASQGTGVTEAFF. V and J are TRBV2 and TRBJ1-1; 10 positions agree with TRBD1. V lost 8 bases, J lost 5 bases, and 5 bases stayed unmatched. Germline assignment: CDR1 SNHLY and CDR2 FYNNEI. There are 13 residues in the CDR3.

This clonotype was counted a few times. J is TRBJ2-7 and V is TRBV20-1, with 11 bases matching TRBD2. Trimming at V came to 3 bases and at J to 3 bases, leaving 1 base not matched to a gene. This CDR3 spans 13 amino acids. Germline V gives CDR1 DFQATT, CDR2 SNEGSKA (reference sequence). The CDR3 coding sequence is TGCAGTGCTAGTGGGACTAGCGGCTACGAGCAGTACTTC. Its translation is CSASGTSGYEQYF.

This clonotype was picked up many times. J is TRBJ2-1 and V is TRBV28; 7 bases line up with TRBD1. Looked up from germline, CDR1 is MDHEN and CDR2 is SYDVKM. Trimming removed 6 bases from V and 4 bases from J; junction bases left unmatched: 9. The CDR3 spans 15 residues. The CDR3 DNA reads as TGTGCCAGCAGATCCCCAAGGGGGCATTACAATGAGCAGTTCTTC. Protein sequence: CASRSPRGHYNEQFF.

This clonotype was picked up many times. The V and J genes are TRBV3-1 and TRBJ1-2; D remains unclear. V shed 0 bases and J shed 5 bases, with 10 bases lying between them. The CDR3 contains 14 residues. The germline V gene encodes CDR1 LGHDT and CDR2 YNNKEL (reference sequence). The CDR3 spells CASSQEGARYGYTF. CDR3 nucleotides: TGTGCCAGCAGCCAAGAGGGAGCCAGATATGGCTACACCTTC.

The table lists this clonotype with many counts. The genes are TRBV29-1 and TRBJ2-3, with TRBD2 matching over 7 bases. This CDR3 region has 17 residues. Germline assignment: CDR1 SQVTM and CDR2 ANQGSEA. The ends lost 3 bases at V and 2 bases at J; junction bases unmatched: 14. The CDR3 here is CSVEAAGLVGFTDTQYF. The CDR3 DNA reads as TGCAGCGTTGAGGCGGCCGGACTAGTTGGGTTCACAGATACGCAGTATTTT.

The table lists this clonotype with many counts. The CDR3 loop is CSARAHTKETQYF. In DNA, the CDR3 is TGCAGTGCTAGAGCACATACTAAAGAGACCCAGTACTTC. This sequence joins TRBV20-1 and TRBJ2-5, with D hard to call. Germline V gives CDR1 DFQATT, CDR2 SNEGSKA (reference sequence). CDR3 length equals 13 residues. Trimming stripped 1 base from V and 3 bases from J, with 9 bases between.

The rearrangement uses TRBV12-3 or TRBV12-4 and TRBJ2-7; 9 positions match TRBD2. The CDR3 length is 18 residues. The V segment lost 3 bases and the J segment 3 bases; nucleotides outside the gene matches: 15. This CDR3 reads CASSFFDPAGGSYYEQYF. The DNA of the CDR3 is TGTGCCAGCAGTTTCTTTGATCCAGCGGGAGGCTCGTACTACGAGCAGTACTTC.

This clonotype was found many times. The V gene is TRBV28, the J gene TRBJ1-6, with unresolved D. V lost 2 bases and J 14 bases, leaving 10 bases between the germline ends. CDR3 size: 12 residues. Germline values: CDR1 MDHEN, CDR2 SYDVKM. This chain's CDR3 is CASSLRFEALHF. The CDR3 coding sequence is TGTGCCAGCAGTTTACGGTTCGAGGCCCTCCACTTT.

This clonotype was recorded many times. The V gene is TRBV6-1, the J gene TRBJ2-7, with 8 nucleotides matching TRBD1. The V segment lost 7 bases and the J segment 2 bases; nucleotides outside the gene matches: 4. This CDR3 spans 13 amino acids. Germline-derived CDR1 and CDR2 are MNHNS and SASEGT. The chain's CDR3 is CASNDRGTYEQYF. CDR3 DNA sequence: TGTGCCAGCAACGACAGGGGTACCTACGAGCAGTACTTC.

This clonotype was observed many times. This sequence joins TRBV5-1 and TRBJ2-1, with no clear D. Per the germline V gene, CDR1 is SGHRS and CDR2 is YFSETQ. This CDR3 region has 12 residues. The germline V and J ends were trimmed by 3 bases and 9 bases, with 10 bases remaining between them. CDR3 nucleotides: TGCGCCAGCAGCTATAGCTACTCTGAGCAGTTCTTC. This gives the protein CASSYSYSEQFF.

This clonotype came up many times. The chain combines TRBV20-1 with TRBJ1-1; D is uncertain. CDR3 length equals 13 residues. The germline V gene has CDR1 DFQATT and CDR2 SNEGSKA (reference sequence). V was trimmed by 0 bases and J by 6 bases, leaving 11 bases between them. This chain's CDR3 is CSARDLGSPEAFF. CDR3 coding DNA: TGCAGTGCTAGAGATCTCGGGAGCCCTGAAGCTTTCTTT.

This clonotype was seen more than once but under ten times. The chain employs TRBV6-9 and TRBJ1-6; 9 bases fit TRBD1. CDR3 length equals 17 residues. With 3 bases clipped from V and 10 bases from J, the junction kept 13 bases outside the gene matches. Germline lookup yields CDR1 MNHGY and CDR2 SVAAGI. DNA of the CDR3: TGTGCCAGCAGTTACACCGACCCCGGGACAGGGACCTCACCCCTCCACTTT. Translating gives CASSYTDPGTGTSPLHF.

The CDR3 sequence is CASSQSGRLGTGELFF. The CDR3 nucleotides are TGTGCCAGCAGCCAATCTGGGAGACTAGGCACCGGGGAGCTGTTTTTT. This chain uses TRBV16 with TRBJ2-2, with D tentatively TRBD2 (6 bases). The CDR3 runs to 16 residues. V lost 0 bases and J 4 bases, leaving 12 bases between the germline ends. Per the germline V gene, CDR1 is KGHSY and CDR2 is FQNENV.

This clonotype was observed many times. The chain carries TRBV6-2 or TRBV6-3 and TRBJ2-5; the match to TRBD2 covers 11 bases. The CDR3 covers 16 residues. Unmatched junction bases numbered 6, after V lost 5 bases and J lost 1 base. Germline CDR1 is MNHEY and CDR2 is SVGEGT. The CDR3 DNA reads TGTGCCAGCAGTCGGGTGCTAGCGGGAGGCCAAGAGACCCAGTACTTC. Protein sequence: CASSRVLAGGQETQYF.

This sequence joins TRBV25-1 and TRBJ2-7, with 7 bases aligning to TRBD2. Germline V lookup: CDR1 MGHDK, CDR2 SYGVNS. Germline trimming cut 3 bases from V and 3 bases from J; bases unmatched to any gene: 11. CDR3 length: 16 residues. The CDR3 is CASSDGGGIRDYEQYF. The CDR3 DNA sequence: TGTGCCAGCAGTGATGGGGGGGGGATACGGGACTACGAGCAGTACTTC.

This clonotype was observed at least ten times. This chain joins TRBV12-3 or TRBV12-4 and TRBJ2-1; 9 bases fit TRBD2. The CDR3 spans 14 residues. V lost 5 bases, J lost 6 bases, and 5 bases stayed unmatched. CDR3 protein: CASSSGRRGNEQFF. The CDR3 coding sequence is TGTGCCAGCAGTAGCGGGAGGAGGGGCAATGAGCAGTTCTTC.

The V and J genes are TRBV20-1 and TRBJ2-2; 8 positions agree with TRBD2. This CDR3 spans 15 amino acids. The ends lost 3 bases at V and 5 bases at J; junction bases unmatched: 8. In germline, CDR1 is DFQATT, CDR2 SNEGSKA (reference sequence). The CDR3 DNA sequence: TGCAGTGCTAGGAGAGCGGGAGTTGGTACCGGGGAGCTGTTTTTT. Its translation: CSARRAGVGTGELFF.

Comment on this clonotype: Being one base from a much bigger clone, this may be a read error. As the CDR3 is not closed by the conserved phenylalanine or tryptophan, this likely results from a read error. V usage is TRBV7-2 and J usage is TRBJ2-2; D is uncertain. Between the trimmed V and J ends, which lost 4 bases and 6 bases, there was a span of 9 bases. Germline CDR1 and CDR2: SGHTA and FQGNSA. This CDR3 contains 13 residues. CDR3 loop: CASSSVAPGELFL. CDR3 coding DNA: TGTGCCAGCAGCTCTGTAGCCCCCGGGGAGCTGTTTCTT.